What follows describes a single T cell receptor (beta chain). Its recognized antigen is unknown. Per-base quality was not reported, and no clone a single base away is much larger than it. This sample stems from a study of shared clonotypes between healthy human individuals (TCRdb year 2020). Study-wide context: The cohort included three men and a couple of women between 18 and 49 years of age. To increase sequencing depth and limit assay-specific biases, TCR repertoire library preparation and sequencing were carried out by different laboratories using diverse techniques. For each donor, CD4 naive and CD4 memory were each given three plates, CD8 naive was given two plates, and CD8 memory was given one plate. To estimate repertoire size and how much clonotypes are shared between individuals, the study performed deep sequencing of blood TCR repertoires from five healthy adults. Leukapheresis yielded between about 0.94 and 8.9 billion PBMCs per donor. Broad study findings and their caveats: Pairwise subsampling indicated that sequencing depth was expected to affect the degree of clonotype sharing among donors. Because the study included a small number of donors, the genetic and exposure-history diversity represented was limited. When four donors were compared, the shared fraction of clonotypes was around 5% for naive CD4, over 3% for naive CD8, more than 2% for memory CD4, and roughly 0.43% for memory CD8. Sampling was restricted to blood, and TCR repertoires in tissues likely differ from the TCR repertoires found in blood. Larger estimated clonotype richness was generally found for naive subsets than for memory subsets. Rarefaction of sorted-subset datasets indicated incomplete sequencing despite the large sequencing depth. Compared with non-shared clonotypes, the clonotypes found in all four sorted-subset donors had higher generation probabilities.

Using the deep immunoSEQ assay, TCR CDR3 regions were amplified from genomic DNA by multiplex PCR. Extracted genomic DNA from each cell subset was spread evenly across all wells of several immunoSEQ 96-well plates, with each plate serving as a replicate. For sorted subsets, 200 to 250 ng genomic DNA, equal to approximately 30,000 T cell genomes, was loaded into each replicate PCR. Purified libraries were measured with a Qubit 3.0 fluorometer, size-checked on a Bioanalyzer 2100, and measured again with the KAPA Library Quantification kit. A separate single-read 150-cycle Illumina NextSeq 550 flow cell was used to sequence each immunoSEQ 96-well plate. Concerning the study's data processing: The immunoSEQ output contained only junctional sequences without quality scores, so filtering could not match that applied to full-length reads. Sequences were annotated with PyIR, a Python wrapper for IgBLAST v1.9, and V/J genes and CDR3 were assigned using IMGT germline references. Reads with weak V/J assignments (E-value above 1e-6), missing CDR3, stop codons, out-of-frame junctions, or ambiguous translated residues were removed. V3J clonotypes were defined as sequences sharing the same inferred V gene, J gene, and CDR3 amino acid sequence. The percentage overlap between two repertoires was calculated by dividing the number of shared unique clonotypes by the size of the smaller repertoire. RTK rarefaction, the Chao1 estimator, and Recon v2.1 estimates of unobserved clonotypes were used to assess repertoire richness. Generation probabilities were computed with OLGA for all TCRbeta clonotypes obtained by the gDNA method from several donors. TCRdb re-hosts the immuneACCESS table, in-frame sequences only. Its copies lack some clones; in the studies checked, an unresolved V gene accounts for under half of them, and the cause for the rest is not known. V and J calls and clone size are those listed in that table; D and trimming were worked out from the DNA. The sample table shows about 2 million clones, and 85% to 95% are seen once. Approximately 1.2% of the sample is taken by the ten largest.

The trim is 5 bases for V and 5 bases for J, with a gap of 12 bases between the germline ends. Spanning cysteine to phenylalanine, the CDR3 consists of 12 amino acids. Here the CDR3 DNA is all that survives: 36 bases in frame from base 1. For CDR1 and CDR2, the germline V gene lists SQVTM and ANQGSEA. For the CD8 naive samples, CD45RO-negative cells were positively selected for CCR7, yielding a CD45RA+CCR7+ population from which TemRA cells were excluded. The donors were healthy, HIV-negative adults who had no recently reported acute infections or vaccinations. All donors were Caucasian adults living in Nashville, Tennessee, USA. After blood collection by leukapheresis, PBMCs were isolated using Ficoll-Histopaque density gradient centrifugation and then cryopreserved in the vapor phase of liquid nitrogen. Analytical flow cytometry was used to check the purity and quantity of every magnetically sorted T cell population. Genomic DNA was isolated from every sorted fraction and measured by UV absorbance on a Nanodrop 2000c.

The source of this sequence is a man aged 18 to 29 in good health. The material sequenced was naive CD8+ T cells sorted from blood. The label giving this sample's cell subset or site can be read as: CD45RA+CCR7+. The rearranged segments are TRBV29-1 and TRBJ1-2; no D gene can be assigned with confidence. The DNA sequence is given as TGCAGCGTTCCCGGACGGGGATATGGCTACACCTTC. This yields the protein CSVPGRGYGYTF.